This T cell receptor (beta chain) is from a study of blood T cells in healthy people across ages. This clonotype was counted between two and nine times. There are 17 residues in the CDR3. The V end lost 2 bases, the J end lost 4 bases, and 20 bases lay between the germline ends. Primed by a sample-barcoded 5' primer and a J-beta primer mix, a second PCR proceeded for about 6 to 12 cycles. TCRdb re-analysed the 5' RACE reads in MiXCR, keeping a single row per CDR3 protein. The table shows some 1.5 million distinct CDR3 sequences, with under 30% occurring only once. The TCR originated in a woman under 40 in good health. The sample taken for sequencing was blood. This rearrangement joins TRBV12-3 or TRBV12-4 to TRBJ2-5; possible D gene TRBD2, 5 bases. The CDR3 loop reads CASSLSGARRVRETQYF. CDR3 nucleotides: TGTGCCAGCAGTTTAAGCGGAGCGCGGCGGGTAAGAGAGACCCAGTACTTC.